These 21 T cell receptor beta chains were all obtained from the same sample, sequenced in a study of blood T cell repertoires in COVID-19. Assay: immunoSEQ multiplex PCR; the TCRdb copy retains only in-frame clones and omits some. The sample shows some 180,000 clones, more than 80% of them seen only once. The sample was peripheral blood. Source of these receptors: a woman of 80 years or more with COVID-19, enrolled during active disease.

This sequence joins TRBV18 and TRBJ2-7; tentative D call: TRBD1 (6 bases). In germline, CDR1 is KGHSH, CDR2 LQKENI. V was clipped by 6 bases and J by 1 base, with 25 bases between them. This CDR3 is 18 amino acids long. The CDR3 spells CASSDQGLDPRRSYEQYF. For the CDR3, the DNA is TGTGCCAGCTCCGACCAGGGGCTAGACCCTAGGAGATCCTACGAGCAGTACTTC.

The chain recombines TRBV28 with TRBJ1-4; TRBD1 matches 10 bases. V lost 6 bases and J lost 5; bases outside the gene matches: 15. The length of the CDR3 is 18 residues. The germline V gene encodes CDR1 MDHEN and CDR2 SYDVKM. The CDR3 region is CASRLTGTGAGWNEKLFF. As DNA, the CDR3 is TGTGCCAGCAGACTAACCGGGACAGGGGCCGGTTGGAATGAAAAACTGTTTTTT.

The rearrangement links TRBV6-6 to TRBJ1-3, with 7 bases fitting TRBD1. Germline values: CDR1 MNHNY, CDR2 SVGAGI (reference sequence). CDR3 length: 17 residues. J lost 3 bases, V lost 5 bases, and 13 bases had no gene match. CDR3 amino acids: CASSPTAVTGDGNTIYF. Written as DNA, the CDR3 is TGTGCCAGCAGTCCCACCGCTGTTACAGGGGATGGAAACACCATATATTTT.

This clone was observed once. V usage is TRBV6-5 and J usage is TRBJ2-7; 7 bases align to TRBD1. The germline V gene has CDR1 MNHEY and CDR2 SVGAGI. V gave up 6 bases and J gave up 3 bases; unmatched junction bases: 8. CDR3 length: 14 amino acids. DNA for the CDR3: TGTGCCAGCAGGGCGACAGGGAAGCTCTACGAGCAGTACTTC. Protein sequence: CASRATGKLYEQYF.

The J gene is TRBJ2-6, the V gene TRBV12-3 or TRBV12-4; no clear D gene. There are 13 residues in the CDR3. V was clipped by 7 bases and J by 0 bases, with 4 bases between them. CDR3 nucleotides: TGTGCCAGCACCCACTCTGGGGCCAACGTCCTGACTTTC. Its protein is CASTHSGANVLTF.

The rearrangement links TRBV2 to TRBJ2-7; possibly TRBD1 for D (5 bases). The CDR3 is 13 residues long. V was shortened by 8 bases and J by 2 bases, with 13 bases between the two germline ends. Germline lookup yields CDR1 SNHLY and CDR2 FYNNEI. CDR3 nucleotide sequence: TGTGCCAGCGGAACCCCAGGGACCTACGAGCAGTACTTC. Its translation: CASGTPGTYEQYF.

CDR3 in DNA: TGTGCCAGCAGACCAGGAGGAACCTATGGCTACACCTTC. Translating gives CASRPGGTYGYTF. V and J are TRBV27 and TRBJ1-2, with no clear D. Germline V CDR1 and CDR2: MNHEY, SMNVEV (reference sequence). V lost 6 bases and J 4 bases, leaving 12 bases between the germline ends. CDR3 length: 13 residues.

V and J are TRBV11-3 and TRBJ1-1; unclear D gene. V lost 5 bases to trimming and J lost 1 base, with 5 bases between them. The germline CDR1 and CDR2 sequences are SGHNT and YENEEA. The length of the CDR3 is 12 residues. CDR3 sequence (DNA): TGTGCCAGCAGCCCAGAGAACACTGAAGCTTTCTTT. Protein: CASSPENTEAFF.

This chain connects TRBV24-1 to TRBJ2-3; D perhaps matches TRBD2 (6 bases). V was pared by 1 base and J by 0 bases, with 16 bases between. The CDR3 has 18 residues. The germline V gene encodes CDR1 KGHDR and CDR2 SFDVKD. In DNA, the CDR3 is TGTGCCACCAGTGATTTATTAACTAGCCCCTCTAGCACAGATACGCAGTATTTT. This codes for CATSDLLTSPSSTDTQYF.

The genes are TRBV9 and TRBJ2-7; D is perhaps TRBD2 (7 bases). Germline-derived CDR1 and CDR2 are SGDLS and YYNGEE. The CDR3 covers 13 residues. Trimming removed 4 bases from V and 7 bases from J, with 15 bases in between. The CDR3 region is CASSPGGPGEQYF. The CDR3 DNA reads as TGTGCCAGCAGCCCCGGGGGGCCTGGGGAGCAGTACTTC. Combining the CDR3 with reference TRBV9 and TRBJ2-7 gives the whole variable domain DSGVTQTPKHLITATGQRVTLRCSPRSGDLSVYWYQQSLDQGLQFLIQYYNGEERAKGNILERFSAQQFPDLHSELNLSSLELGDSALYFCASSPGGPGEQYFGPGTRLTVT.

The chain has TRBV28 and TRBJ1-1; 9 bases fit TRBD1. Losses at the gene ends were 5 bases for V and 1 base for J; bases not matched to a gene: 2. Germline assignment: CDR1 MDHEN and CDR2 SYDVKM. The CDR3 totals 14 residues. DNA of the CDR3: TGTGCCAGCAGTCCGACAGGGGGGAACACTGAAGCTTTCTTT. This encodes CASSPTGGNTEAFF.

J is TRBJ2-5 and V is TRBV19, with TRBD2 matching over 14 bases. The ends lost 6 bases at V and 2 bases at J; junction bases unmatched: 5. From germline, CDR1 is LNHDA and CDR2 SQIVND (reference sequence). This CDR3 contains 16 residues. Here the CDR3 DNA reads TGTGCCAGTAGCCCCTGGACTAGCGGGGGGCAAGAGACCCAGTACTTC. Amino acid sequence: CASSPWTSGGQETQYF.

This clone was seen ten or more times. The J gene is TRBJ2-7, the V gene TRBV5-1; 10 bases fit TRBD1. The germline CDR1 and CDR2 sequences are SGHRS and YFSETQ. V gave up 4 bases and J gave up 6 bases; unmatched junction bases: 19. The CDR3 sequence is 18 residues long. The CDR3 loop is CASSQSTHLGQGFVEQYF. CDR3 nucleotides: TGCGCCAGCAGCCAATCAACCCACTTGGGACAGGGGTTTGTCGAGCAGTACTTC.

V and J are TRBV6-5 and TRBJ1-2, with D tentatively TRBD1 (6 bases). Germline V lookup: CDR1 MNHEY, CDR2 SVGAGI. V lost 6 bases to trimming and J lost 4 bases, with 9 bases between them. This CDR3 is 12 amino acids long. For the CDR3, the DNA is TGTGCCAGCAGATTGGACAGCTATGGCTACACCTTC. This gives the protein CASRLDSYGYTF.

This chain uses TRBV5-1 with TRBJ2-3, with D maybe TRBD1 (5 bases). CDR1 is SGHRS and CDR2 is YFSETQ in the germline V gene. The CDR3 loop spans 13 amino acids. V was shortened by 5 bases and J by 6 bases, with 13 bases between the two germline ends. CDR3 nucleotide sequence: TGCGCCAGCAGTGTGGGGCGTGGGGATACGCAGTATTTT. It translates to CASSVGRGDTQYF.

This chain uses TRBV7-9 with TRBJ1-1; D remains ambiguous. Germline V gives CDR1 SEHNR, CDR2 FQNEAQ (reference sequence). The germline V and J ends were trimmed by 5 bases and 1 base, with 11 bases remaining between them. This CDR3 has 14 residues. The CDR3 sequence is CASSPSPGNTEAFF. The CDR3 region has the DNA TGTGCCAGCAGCCCATCGCCGGGGAACACTGAAGCTTTCTTT.

The chain employs TRBV30 and TRBJ2-2, with 9 bases that match TRBD2. Germline trimming cut 1 base from V and 5 bases from J; bases unmatched to any gene: 5. Germline CDR1 GTSNPN, CDR2 SVGIG (reference sequence). The CDR3 runs 15 residues. The CDR3 nucleotides read TGTGCCTGGAGTGACGGCGGGGGGGCGACCGGGGAGCTGTTTTTT. It is translated as CAWSDGGGATGELFF.

The chain links TRBV11-2 to TRBJ2-7; the D is unclear. V lost 5 bases and J 6 bases, leaving 11 bases between the germline ends. The CDR3 is made up of 12 amino acids. Germline V gene lookup returns CDR1 SGHAT and CDR2 FQNNGV. In DNA form, the CDR3 reads TGTGCCAGCAGCACCGGTAAGCTCGAGCAGTACTTC. It is translated as CASSTGKLEQYF.

The chain links TRBV5-1 to TRBJ2-1; 9 positions match TRBD2. The germline gives CDR1 SGHRS, CDR2 YFSETQ. V lost 4 bases, J lost 9 bases, and 8 bases stayed unmatched. CDR3 length: 14 residues. CDR3 protein: CASSLAGGNGEQFF. DNA of the CDR3: TGCGCCAGCAGCCTCGCGGGGGGGAACGGTGAGCAGTTCTTC.

This clone was recorded a few times. This chain uses TRBV30 with TRBJ1-6; 7 bases line up with TRBD1. The junction had 5 bases not matched to a gene; V was cut back by 3 bases and J by 6 bases. The germline CDR1 and CDR2 sequences are GTSNPN and SVGIG (reference sequence). This CDR3 has 14 residues. The CDR3 sequence: CAWRSGQINSPLHF. The CDR3 DNA reads TGTGCCTGGAGATCGGGACAGATTAATTCACCCCTCCACTTT.

The genes are TRBV19 and TRBJ1-2, with 7 bases fitting TRBD1. V shed 3 bases, J shed 0 bases, and the junction held 4 bases outside the gene matches. In germline, CDR1 is LNHDA, CDR2 SQIVND (reference sequence). This CDR3 comprises 15 residues. The CDR3 loop reads CASSIRQGPNYGYTF. In DNA, the CDR3 is TGTGCCAGTAGTATTCGACAGGGTCCTAACTATGGCTACACCTTC.